One sample yielded the 27 T cell receptor beta chains listed below, sequenced in a study of CD8 T cells in Susac syndrome. The authors reverse transcribed about 0.5 to 1 ug RNA with random hexamers. TCRdb recomputed calls from the immunoSEQ multiplex PCR reads with MiXCR, one row per CDR3 protein. The table shows roughly 44,000 distinct CDR3 sequences, with approximately 94% occurring only once. Sequencing input: CD8+ T cells from PBMCs. These receptors all stem from a human donor in good health.

The V and J genes are TRBV23-1 and TRBJ2-7, with D unresolved. TRBV23-1 is reported as an ORF; its role is uncertain. The CDR3 sequence is 17 residues long. Trimming took 8 bases from V and 0 from J, leaving 23 bases between them. The CDR3 spells CASPPTSRQRSSYEQYF. The DNA of the CDR3 is TGCGCCAGCCCACCTACTTCCAGGCAGAGGAGCTCCTACGAGCAGTACTTC.

This chain joins TRBV29-1 and TRBJ2-7; 14 bases fit TRBD2. This CDR3 is 14 amino acids long. Unmatched junction bases numbered 1, after V lost 3 bases and J lost 3 bases. CDR1 is SQVTM and CDR2 is ANQGSEA in the germline V gene. The CDR3 loop is CSVDGTSGGYEQYF. In DNA form, the CDR3 reads TGCAGCGTTGACGGGACTAGCGGGGGCTACGAGCAGTACTTC.

This rearrangement joins TRBV6-6 to TRBJ2-7; 12 positions match TRBD1. Per the germline V gene, CDR1 is MNHNY and CDR2 is SVGAGI (reference sequence). CDR3 length: 15 residues. Germline trimming cut 6 bases from V and 6 bases from J; bases unmatched to any gene: 9. In nucleotides, the CDR3 is TGTGCCAGCAGCTCTACCGGGACAGGGGGCTCCGAGCAGTACTTC. Translating gives CASSSTGTGGSEQYF.

This clonotype has more than one count but fewer than ten. CDR3 amino acids: CASSEGIAGGTYEQYF. The CDR3, as DNA: TGTGCCAGCAGTGAAGGTATAGCGGGAGGGACCTACGAGCAGTACTTC. The chain has TRBV2 and TRBJ2-7, with 11 bases that match TRBD2. Losses at the gene ends were 1 base for V and 2 bases for J; bases not matched to a gene: 4. Germline V CDR1 and CDR2: SNHLY, FYNNEI. CDR3 length equals 16 residues.

The V call is TRBV2, the J call TRBJ1-5; 7 bases match TRBD1. The germline CDR1 and CDR2 sequences are SNHLY and FYNNEI. The CDR3 totals 15 residues. V lost 5 bases, J lost 0 bases, and 4 bases stayed unmatched. In DNA, the CDR3 is TGTGCCAGCAGTTCCGGGACAGCTAGCAATCAGCCCCAGCATTTT. It encodes CASSSGTASNQPQHF. The full variable domain, rest sourced from reference TRBV2 and TRBJ1-5, is EPEVTQTPSHQVTQMGQEVILRCVPISNHLYFYWYRQILGQKVEFLVSFYNNEISEKSEIFDDQFSVERPDGSNFTLKIRSTKLEDSAMYFCASSSGTASNQPQHFGDGTRLSIL.

The chain combines TRBV4-2 with TRBJ2-7, with 8 nucleotides matching TRBD2. Germline assignment: CDR1 LGHNA and CDR2 YNFKEQ. V shed 4 bases, J shed 5 bases, and the junction held 7 bases outside the gene matches. CDR3 length: 14 amino acids. The CDR3: CASSPGLVTNEQYF. DNA for the CDR3: TGTGCCAGCAGCCCGGGACTAGTGACGAACGAGCAGTACTTC.

This chain connects TRBV5-1 to TRBJ2-2; no reliable D call. Trimming took off 4 bases at V and 1 base at J, with 11 bases between the two ends. The CDR3 runs 15 residues. Germline V gives CDR1 SGHRS, CDR2 YFSETQ. The CDR3 DNA reads as TGCGCCAGCAGCGCCCTGGACGGGAACACCGGGGAGCTGTTTTTT. It encodes CASSALDGNTGELFF.

The V call is TRBV7-9, the J call TRBJ2-1; the D gene is possibly TRBD2 (8 bases). The V gene's germline CDR1 is SEHNR and CDR2 FQNEAQ (reference sequence). This CDR3 is built from 15 residues. Trimming shortened V by 3 bases and J by 8 bases, and 17 bases separated the two germline ends. Here the CDR3 DNA reads TGTGCCAGCAGCTTCAGAACGGGAGGGGGCGATGAGCAGTTCTTC. It codes for CASSFRTGGGDEQFF.

This clonotype was counted only a few times. V is TRBV7-9 and J is TRBJ2-4; D is undetermined. The CDR3 runs 15 residues. The germline CDR1 and CDR2 sequences are SEHNR and FQNEAQ (reference sequence). V was clipped by 5 bases and J by 2 bases, with 13 bases between them. In DNA, the CDR3 is TGTGCCAGCAGCCCTCCGTCCGCGACCAAAAACATTCAGTACTTC. Amino acids: CASSPPSATKNIQYF.

This sequence joins TRBV28 and TRBJ2-7, with D possibly matching TRBD2 (5 bases). The CDR3 contains 14 residues. The V gene lost 6 bases and the J gene lost 6 bases, with 18 bases spanning the gap. Germline V CDR1 and CDR2: MDHEN, SYDVKM. CDR3 nucleotide sequence: TGTGCCAGCAGCAGAGGGCATACAGTCTCCGAGCAGTACTTC. Translated: CASSRGHTVSEQYF.

The chain links TRBV5-1 to TRBJ2-7; maybe TRBD1 (5 bases). Germline CDR1 and CDR2: SGHRS and YFSETQ. The CDR3 is 15 amino acids. Trimming took 0 bases from V and 3 from J, leaving 13 bases between them. CDR3 DNA sequence: TGCGCCAGCAGCTTGGACAGGCCACTCCTCTACGAGCAGTACTTC. Translating gives CASSLDRPLLYEQYF.

V is TRBV3-1 and J is TRBJ2-1; D is possibly TRBD2 (5 bases). V was pared by 1 base and J by 2 bases, with 9 bases between. The CDR3 length is 15 residues. CDR1 LGHDT and CDR2 YNNKEL come from the germline V gene (reference sequence). CDR3: CASSQGETTYNEQFF. The CDR3 DNA reads TGTGCCAGCAGCCAAGGGGAGACTACCTACAATGAGCAGTTCTTC.

This clonotype has a single count. The chain links TRBV28 to TRBJ2-7; a possible D gene is TRBD1 (6 bases). CDR3 size: 16 residues. The V gene's germline CDR1 is MDHEN and CDR2 SYDVKM. The V end lost 1 base, the J end lost 0 bases, and 13 bases lay between the germline ends. In nucleotides, the CDR3 is TGTGCCAGCAGTTTATTAGGGGACATGAGCTCCTACGAGCAGTACTTC. It is translated as CASSLLGDMSSYEQYF.

The J gene is TRBJ2-1, the V gene TRBV27; the D gene is possibly TRBD2 (5 bases). The CDR3 contains 15 residues. Germline loops: CDR1 MNHEY, CDR2 SMNVEV (reference sequence). The V end lost 3 bases, the J end lost 7 bases, and 16 bases lay between the germline ends. CDR3 nucleotides: TGTGCCAGCAGTTTGTCGGACTGGGTTCGGAATGAGCAGTTCTTC. It yields the protein CASSLSDWVRNEQFF.

The chain is built from TRBV6-6 and TRBJ2-7; D perhaps matches TRBD2 (6 bases). Trimming removed 5 bases at V and 0 bases at J, with 11 bases between. The germline gives CDR1 MNHNY, CDR2 SVGAGI (reference sequence). This CDR3 comprises 14 residues. The CDR3 spells CASSGLGGSYEQYF. The DNA for the CDR3 is TGTGCCAGCAGTGGTTTGGGAGGCTCCTACGAGCAGTACTTC.

The gene calls are TRBV14 and TRBJ1-1; a possible D gene is TRBD1 (5 bases). The CDR3 has 12 residues. CDR1 is SGHDN and CDR2 is FVKESK in the germline V gene. V was shortened by 0 bases and J by 11 bases, with 10 bases between the two germline ends. CDR3 nucleotide sequence: TGTGCCAGCAGCCAAGATCTCAGGGAGGCTTTCTTT. As protein: CASSQDLREAFF.

This sequence joins TRBV11-2 and TRBJ2-1; the D gene is possibly TRBD2 (6 bases). This CDR3 is 13 amino acids long. Trimming left V 3 bases short and J 8 bases short, with 11 bases between. Germline-derived CDR1 and CDR2 are SGHAT and FQNNGV. CDR3 coding DNA: TGTGCCAGCAGCTTCGGGAGCTGGTATGAGCAGTTCTTC. As protein: CASSFGSWYEQFF.

V is TRBV29-1 and J is TRBJ1-4; 11 bases fit TRBD1. Germline loops: CDR1 SQVTM, CDR2 ANQGSEA. The CDR3 spans 13 residues. Trimming took 6 bases from V and 7 from J; bases not matched to a gene: 4. The CDR3 coding sequence is TGCAGCGTCCGGACAGGGGGCTTTGAAAAACTGTTTTTT. The encoded protein is CSVRTGGFEKLFF.

The table lists this clonotype with a count of one. The chain is built from TRBV24-1 and TRBJ2-4, with 8 bases aligning to TRBD1. The germline gives CDR1 KGHDR, CDR2 SFDVKD. With 0 bases clipped from V and 6 bases from J, the junction kept 0 bases outside the gene matches. The CDR3 contains 14 residues. CDR3 in amino acids: CATSDLGQGNIQYF. DNA for the CDR3: TGTGCCACCAGTGATTTGGGACAGGGAAACATTCAGTACTTC.

V and J are TRBV20-1 and TRBJ2-1; D unresolved. CDR1 and CDR2 (germline): DFQATT, SNEGSKA (reference sequence). The V end lost 6 bases, the J end lost 2 bases, and 2 bases lay between the germline ends. This CDR3 has 10 amino acids. Here the CDR3 reads CSATYNEQFF. DNA for the CDR3: TGCAGTGCCACCTACAATGAGCAGTTCTTC.

The sample holds one count of this clonotype. This chain uses TRBV6-5 with TRBJ2-1; D is undetermined. The ends were cut back, 11 bases at V and 2 bases at J, with 13 bases in the middle. This CDR3 spans 13 amino acids. Germline loops: CDR1 MNHEY, CDR2 SVGAGI. DNA of the CDR3: TGTGCCTCCTACTCCCCGGCCTACAATGAGCAGTTCTTC. This codes for CASYSPAYNEQFF.

V and J are TRBV12-3 or TRBV12-4 and TRBJ2-5, with 7 positions matching TRBD1. J lost 5 bases, V lost 5 bases, and 14 bases had no gene match. The CDR3 is 16 amino acids. The CDR3 DNA reads as TGTGCCAGCAGTCCCACGCCCCTAGGGGGCGTCGAGACCCAGTACTTC. Translated: CASSPTPLGGVETQYF.

V gene TRBV28 combines with J gene TRBJ1-2, with 7 bases fitting TRBD1. The CDR3 has 14 amino acids. CDR1 and CDR2 (germline): MDHEN, SYDVKM. V trimming: 4 bases; J trimming: 1 base; junction bases outside the gene matches: 3. The CDR3 here is CASSWDRDNYGYTF. The CDR3 coding sequence is TGTGCCAGCAGTTGGGACAGAGATAACTATGGCTACACCTTC.

The V and J genes are TRBV29-1 and TRBJ1-1; D uncertain. V was shortened by 2 bases and J by 4 bases, with 5 bases between the two germline ends. This CDR3 is 11 amino acids long. Germline V gene lookup returns CDR1 SQVTM and CDR2 ANQGSEA. In nucleotides, the CDR3 is TGCAGCGTTGAATTGGGCACTGAAGCTTTCTTT. Encoded protein: CSVELGTEAFF.

This clonotype was detected only once. This chain uses TRBV2 with TRBJ2-7, with 9 bases that match TRBD1. CDR3 length: 17 amino acids. CDR1 is SNHLY and CDR2 is FYNNEI in the germline V gene. After removal of 5 bases from V and 2 bases from J, the junction contained 13 bases not matched to a gene. The CDR3 reads CASSPPDRGSPTYEQYF. CDR3 DNA: TGTGCCAGCAGTCCCCCAGACAGGGGGAGCCCTACCTACGAGCAGTACTTC. Together with reference TRBV2 and TRBJ2-7, the CDR3 gives the full variable domain: EPEVTQTPSHQVTQMGQEVILRCVPISNHLYFYWYRQILGQKVEFLVSFYNNEISEKSEIFDDQFSVERPDGSNFTLKIRSTKLEDSAMYFCASSPPDRGSPTYEQYFGPGTRLTVT.

The chain has TRBV12-3 or TRBV12-4 and TRBJ1-2; 9 nucleotides agree with TRBD1. The length of the CDR3 is 16 residues. J lost 2 bases, V lost 3 bases, and 7 bases had no gene match. The chain's CDR3 is CASSLGQGISNYGYTF. The CDR3 region has the DNA TGTGCCAGCAGTTTGGGACAGGGAATCTCCAACTATGGCTACACCTTC.

The rearrangement links TRBV4-2 to TRBJ2-6; 7 bases line up with TRBD1. Germline lookup yields CDR1 LGHNA and CDR2 YNFKEQ. The trim removed 0 bases at V and 2 bases at J, leaving 1 base unmatched. The CDR3 sequence is 16 residues long. The CDR3 sequence: CASSQEGTAGANVLTF. The CDR3 DNA reads as TGTGCCAGCAGCCAAGAAGGGACAGCTGGGGCCAACGTCCTGACTTTC.